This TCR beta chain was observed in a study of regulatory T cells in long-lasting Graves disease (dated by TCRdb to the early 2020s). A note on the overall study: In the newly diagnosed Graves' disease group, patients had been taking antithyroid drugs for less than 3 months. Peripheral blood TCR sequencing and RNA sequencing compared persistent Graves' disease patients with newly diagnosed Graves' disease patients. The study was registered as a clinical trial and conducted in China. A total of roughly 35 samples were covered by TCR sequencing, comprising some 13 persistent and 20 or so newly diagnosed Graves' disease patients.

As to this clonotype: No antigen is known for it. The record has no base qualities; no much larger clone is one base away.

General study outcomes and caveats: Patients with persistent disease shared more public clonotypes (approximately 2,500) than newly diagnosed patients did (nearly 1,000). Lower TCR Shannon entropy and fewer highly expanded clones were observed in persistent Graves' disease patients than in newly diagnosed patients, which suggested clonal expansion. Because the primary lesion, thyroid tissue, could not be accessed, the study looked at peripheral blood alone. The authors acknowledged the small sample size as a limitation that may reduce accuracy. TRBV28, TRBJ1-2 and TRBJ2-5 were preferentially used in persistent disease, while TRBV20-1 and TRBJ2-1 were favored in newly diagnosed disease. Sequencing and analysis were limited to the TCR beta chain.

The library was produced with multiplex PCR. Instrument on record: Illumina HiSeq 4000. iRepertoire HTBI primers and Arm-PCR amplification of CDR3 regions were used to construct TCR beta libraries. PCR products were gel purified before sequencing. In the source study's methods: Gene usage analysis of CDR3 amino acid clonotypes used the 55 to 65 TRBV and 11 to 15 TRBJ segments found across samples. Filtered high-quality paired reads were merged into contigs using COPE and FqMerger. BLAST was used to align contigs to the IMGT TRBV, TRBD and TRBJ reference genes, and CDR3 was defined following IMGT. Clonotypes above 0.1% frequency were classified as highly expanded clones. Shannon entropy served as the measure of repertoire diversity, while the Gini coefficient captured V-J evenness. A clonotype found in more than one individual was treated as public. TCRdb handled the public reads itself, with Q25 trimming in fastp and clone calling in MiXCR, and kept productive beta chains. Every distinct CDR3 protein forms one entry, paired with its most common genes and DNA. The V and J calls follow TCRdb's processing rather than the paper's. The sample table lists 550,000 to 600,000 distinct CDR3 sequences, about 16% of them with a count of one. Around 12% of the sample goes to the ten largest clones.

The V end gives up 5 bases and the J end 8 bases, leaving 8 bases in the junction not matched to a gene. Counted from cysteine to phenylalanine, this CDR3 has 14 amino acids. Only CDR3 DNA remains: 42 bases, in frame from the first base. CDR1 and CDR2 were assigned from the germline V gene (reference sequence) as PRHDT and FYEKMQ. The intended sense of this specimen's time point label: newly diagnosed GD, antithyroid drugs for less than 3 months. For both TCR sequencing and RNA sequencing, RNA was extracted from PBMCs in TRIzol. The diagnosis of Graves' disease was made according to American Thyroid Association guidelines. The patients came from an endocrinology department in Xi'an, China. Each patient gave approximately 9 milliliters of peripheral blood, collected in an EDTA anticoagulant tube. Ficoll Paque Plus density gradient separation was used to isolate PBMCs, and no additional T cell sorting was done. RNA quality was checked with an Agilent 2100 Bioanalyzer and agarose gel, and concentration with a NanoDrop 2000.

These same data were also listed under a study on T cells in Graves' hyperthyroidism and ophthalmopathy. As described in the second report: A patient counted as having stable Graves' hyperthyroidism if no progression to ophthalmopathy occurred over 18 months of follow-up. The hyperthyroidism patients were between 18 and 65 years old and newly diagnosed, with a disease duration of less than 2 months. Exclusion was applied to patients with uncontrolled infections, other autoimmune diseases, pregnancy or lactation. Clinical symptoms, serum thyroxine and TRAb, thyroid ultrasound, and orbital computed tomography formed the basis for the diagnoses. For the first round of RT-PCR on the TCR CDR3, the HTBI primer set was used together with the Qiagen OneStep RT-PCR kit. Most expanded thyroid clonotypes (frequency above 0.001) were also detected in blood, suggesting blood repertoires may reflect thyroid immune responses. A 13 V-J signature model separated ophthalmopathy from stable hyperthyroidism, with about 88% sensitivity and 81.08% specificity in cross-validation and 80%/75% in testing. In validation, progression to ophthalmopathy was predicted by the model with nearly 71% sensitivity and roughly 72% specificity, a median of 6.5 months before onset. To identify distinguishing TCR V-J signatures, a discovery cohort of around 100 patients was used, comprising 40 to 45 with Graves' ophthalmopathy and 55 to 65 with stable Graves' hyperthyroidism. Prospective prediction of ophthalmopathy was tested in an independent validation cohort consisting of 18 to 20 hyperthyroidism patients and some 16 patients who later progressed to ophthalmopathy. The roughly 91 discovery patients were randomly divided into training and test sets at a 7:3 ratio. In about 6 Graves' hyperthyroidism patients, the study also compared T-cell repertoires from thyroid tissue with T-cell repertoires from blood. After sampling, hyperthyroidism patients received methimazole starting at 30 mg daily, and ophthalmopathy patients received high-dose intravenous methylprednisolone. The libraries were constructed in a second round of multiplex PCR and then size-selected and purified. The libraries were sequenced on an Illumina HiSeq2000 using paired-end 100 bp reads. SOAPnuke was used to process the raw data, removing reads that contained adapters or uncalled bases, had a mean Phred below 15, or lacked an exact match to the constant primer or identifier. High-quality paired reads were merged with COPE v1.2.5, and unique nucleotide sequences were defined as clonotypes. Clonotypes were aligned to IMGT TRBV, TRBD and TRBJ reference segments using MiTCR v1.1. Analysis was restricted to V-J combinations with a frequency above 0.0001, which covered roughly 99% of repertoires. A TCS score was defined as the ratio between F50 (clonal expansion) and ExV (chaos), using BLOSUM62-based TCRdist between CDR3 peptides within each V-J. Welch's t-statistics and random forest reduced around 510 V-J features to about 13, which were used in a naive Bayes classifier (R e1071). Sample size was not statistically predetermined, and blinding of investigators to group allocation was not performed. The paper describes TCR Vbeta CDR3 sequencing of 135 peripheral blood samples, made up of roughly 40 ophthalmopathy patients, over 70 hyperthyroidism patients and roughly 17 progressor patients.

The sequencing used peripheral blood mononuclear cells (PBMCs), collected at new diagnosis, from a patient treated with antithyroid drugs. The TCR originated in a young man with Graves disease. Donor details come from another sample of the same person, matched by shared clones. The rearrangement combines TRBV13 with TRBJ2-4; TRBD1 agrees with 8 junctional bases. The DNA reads TGTGCCAGCAGCCAGAGGGACAGGATGCACATTCAGTACTTC. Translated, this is CASSQRDRMHIQYF.